This T cell receptor beta chain stems from a study of cytomegalovirus exposure and HLA in healthy donors. On the study more broadly: Genetic ancestry analysis placed 75% to 85% of the roughly 400 donors that were genotyped in the Caucasian-associated cluster. Overall study findings and caveats: Across donors, sequencing depth was assumed by presence/absence analyses to be roughly uniform. Confirmation in vitro established that a few CMV-associated chains were specific for CMV antigens. At a 0.05 false discovery rate, a later analysis found 15,000 to 20,000 TCR beta sequences to be associated with HLA alleles.

The PCR had 60 Vbeta and 13 Jbeta primers. TCRdb's copy holds only in-frame clones and misses some; the assay was immunoSEQ multiplex PCR. The sample records approximately 67,000 clones, 80% to 90% being singletons. Concerning this clone: Antigen specificity is unknown.

CDR1 is SGHNT, CDR2 YYREEE, per germline (reference sequence). Trimming cost V 3 bases and J 3 bases, with 10 bases left between them. The CDR3 is made up of 14 amino acids. The sample was PBMCs. The V call is TRBV5-4, the J call TRBJ2-1; weak D call: TRBD2 (6 bases). The sequence derives from a woman aged 25 to 45 in good health and CMV-seropositive. The DNA for the CDR3 is TGTGCCAGCAGCTGGGGTAGCGGCTACAATGAGCAGTTCTTC. Its protein product is CASSWGSGYNEQFF.